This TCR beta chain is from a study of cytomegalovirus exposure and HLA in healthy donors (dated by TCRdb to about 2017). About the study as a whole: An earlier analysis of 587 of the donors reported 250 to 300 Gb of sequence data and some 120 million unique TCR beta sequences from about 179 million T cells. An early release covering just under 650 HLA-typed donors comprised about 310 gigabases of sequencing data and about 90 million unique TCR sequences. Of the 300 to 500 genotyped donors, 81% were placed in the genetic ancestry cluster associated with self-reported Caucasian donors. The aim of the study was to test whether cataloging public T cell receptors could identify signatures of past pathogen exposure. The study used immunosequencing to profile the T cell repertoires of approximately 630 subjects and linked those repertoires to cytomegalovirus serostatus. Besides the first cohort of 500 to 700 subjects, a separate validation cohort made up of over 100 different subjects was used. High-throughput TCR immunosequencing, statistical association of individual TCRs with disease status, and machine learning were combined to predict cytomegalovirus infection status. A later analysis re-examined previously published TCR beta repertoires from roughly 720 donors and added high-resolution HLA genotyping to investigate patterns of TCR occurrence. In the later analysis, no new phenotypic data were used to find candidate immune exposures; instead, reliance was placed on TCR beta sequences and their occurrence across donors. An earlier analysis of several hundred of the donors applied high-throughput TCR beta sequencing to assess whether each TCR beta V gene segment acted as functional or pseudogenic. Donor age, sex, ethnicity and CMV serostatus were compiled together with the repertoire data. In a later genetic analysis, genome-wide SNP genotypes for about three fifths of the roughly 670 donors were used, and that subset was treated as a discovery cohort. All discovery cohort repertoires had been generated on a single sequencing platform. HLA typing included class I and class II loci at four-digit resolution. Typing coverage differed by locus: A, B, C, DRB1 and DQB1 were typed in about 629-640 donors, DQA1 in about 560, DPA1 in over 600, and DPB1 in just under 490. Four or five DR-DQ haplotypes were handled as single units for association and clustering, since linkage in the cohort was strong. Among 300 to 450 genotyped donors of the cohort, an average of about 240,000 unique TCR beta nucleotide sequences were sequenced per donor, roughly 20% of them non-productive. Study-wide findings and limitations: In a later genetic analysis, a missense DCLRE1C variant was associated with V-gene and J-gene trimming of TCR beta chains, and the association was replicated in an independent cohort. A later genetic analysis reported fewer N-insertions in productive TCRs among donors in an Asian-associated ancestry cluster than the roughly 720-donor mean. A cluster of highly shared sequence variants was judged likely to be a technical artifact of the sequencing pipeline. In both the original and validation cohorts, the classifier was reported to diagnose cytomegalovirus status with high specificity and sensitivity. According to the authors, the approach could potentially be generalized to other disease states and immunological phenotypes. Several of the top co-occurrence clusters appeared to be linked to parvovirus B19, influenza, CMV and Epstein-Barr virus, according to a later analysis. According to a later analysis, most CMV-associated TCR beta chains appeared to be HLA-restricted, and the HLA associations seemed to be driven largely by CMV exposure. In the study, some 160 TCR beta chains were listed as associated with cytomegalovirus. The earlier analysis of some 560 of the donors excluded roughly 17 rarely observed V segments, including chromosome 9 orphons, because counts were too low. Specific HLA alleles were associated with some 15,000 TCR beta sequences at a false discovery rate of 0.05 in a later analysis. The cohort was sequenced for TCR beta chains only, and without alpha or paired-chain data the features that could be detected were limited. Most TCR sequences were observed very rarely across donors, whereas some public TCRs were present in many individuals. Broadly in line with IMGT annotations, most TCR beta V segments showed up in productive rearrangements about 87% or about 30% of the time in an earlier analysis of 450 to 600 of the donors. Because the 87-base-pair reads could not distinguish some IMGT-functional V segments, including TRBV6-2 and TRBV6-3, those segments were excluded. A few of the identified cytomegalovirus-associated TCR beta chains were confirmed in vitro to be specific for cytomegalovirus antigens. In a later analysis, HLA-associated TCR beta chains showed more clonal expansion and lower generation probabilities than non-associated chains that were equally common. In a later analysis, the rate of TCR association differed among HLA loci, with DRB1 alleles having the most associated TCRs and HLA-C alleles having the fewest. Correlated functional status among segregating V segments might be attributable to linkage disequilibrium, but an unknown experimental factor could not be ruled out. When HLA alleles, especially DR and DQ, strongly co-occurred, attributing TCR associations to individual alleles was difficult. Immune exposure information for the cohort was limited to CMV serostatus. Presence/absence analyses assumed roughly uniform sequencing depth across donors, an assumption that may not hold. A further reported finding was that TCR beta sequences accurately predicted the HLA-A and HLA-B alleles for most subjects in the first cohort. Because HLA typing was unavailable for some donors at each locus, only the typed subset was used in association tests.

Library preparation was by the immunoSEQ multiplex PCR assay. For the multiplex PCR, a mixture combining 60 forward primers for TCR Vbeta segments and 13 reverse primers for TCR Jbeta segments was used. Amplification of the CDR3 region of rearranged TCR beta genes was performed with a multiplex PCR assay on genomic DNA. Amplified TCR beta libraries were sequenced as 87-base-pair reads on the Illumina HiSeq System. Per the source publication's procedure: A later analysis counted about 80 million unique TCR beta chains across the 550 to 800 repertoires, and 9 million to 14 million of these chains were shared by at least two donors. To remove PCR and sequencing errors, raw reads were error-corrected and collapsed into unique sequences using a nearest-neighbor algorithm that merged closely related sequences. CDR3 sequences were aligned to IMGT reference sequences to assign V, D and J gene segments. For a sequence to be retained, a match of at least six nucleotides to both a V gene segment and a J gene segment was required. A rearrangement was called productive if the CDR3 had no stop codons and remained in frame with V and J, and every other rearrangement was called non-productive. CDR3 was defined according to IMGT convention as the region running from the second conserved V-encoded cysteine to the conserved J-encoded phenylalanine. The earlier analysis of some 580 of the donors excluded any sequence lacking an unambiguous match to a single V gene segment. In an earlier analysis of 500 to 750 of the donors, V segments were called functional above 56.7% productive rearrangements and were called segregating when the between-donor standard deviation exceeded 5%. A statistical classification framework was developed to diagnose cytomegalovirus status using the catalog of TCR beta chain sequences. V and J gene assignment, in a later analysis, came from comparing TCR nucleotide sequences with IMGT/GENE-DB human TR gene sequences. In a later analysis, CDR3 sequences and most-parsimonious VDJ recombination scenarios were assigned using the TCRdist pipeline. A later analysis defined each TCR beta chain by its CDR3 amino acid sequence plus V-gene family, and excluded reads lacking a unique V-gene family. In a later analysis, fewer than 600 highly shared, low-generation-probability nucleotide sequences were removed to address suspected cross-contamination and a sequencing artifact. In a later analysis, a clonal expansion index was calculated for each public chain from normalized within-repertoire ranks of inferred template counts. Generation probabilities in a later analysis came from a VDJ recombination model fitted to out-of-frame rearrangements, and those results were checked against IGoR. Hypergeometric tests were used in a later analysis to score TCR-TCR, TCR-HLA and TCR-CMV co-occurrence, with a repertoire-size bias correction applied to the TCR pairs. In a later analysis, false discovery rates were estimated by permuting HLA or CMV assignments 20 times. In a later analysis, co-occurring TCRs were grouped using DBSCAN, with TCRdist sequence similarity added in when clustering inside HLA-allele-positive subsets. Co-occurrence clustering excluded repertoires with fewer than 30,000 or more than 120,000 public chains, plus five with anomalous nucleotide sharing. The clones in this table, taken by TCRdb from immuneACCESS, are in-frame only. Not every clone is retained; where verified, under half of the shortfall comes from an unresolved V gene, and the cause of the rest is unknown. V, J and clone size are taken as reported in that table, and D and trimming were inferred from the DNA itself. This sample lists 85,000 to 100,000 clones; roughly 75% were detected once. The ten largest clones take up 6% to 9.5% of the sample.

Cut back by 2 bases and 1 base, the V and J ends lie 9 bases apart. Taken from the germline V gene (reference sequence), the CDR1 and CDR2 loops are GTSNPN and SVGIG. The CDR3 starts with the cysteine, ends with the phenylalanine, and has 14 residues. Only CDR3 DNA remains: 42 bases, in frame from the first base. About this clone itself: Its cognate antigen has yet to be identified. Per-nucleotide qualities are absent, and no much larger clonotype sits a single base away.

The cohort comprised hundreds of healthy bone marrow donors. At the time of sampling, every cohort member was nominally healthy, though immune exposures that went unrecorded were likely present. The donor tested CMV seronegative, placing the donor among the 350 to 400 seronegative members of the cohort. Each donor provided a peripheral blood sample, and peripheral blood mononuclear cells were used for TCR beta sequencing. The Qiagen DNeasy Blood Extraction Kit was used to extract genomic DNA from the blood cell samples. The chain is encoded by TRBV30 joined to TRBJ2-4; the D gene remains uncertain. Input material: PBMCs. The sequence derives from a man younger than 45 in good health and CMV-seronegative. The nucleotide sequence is TGTGCCTGGAGTTTTAGTAGTGCCAAAAACATTCAGTACTTC. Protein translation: CAWSFSSAKNIQYF.